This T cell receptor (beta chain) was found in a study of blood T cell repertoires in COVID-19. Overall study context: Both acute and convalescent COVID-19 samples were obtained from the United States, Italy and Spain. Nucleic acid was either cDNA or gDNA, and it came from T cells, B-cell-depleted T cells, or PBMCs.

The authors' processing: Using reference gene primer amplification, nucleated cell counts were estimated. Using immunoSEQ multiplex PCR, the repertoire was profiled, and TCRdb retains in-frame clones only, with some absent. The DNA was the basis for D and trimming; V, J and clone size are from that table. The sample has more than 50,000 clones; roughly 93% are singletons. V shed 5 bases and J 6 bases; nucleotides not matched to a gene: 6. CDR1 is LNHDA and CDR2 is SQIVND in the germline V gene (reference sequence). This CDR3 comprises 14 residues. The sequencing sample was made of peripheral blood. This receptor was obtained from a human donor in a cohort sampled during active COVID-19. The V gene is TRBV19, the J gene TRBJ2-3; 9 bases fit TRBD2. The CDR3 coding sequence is TGTGCCAGTAGTTCCGCCGCGGGGGGGGATACGCAGTATTTT. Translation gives CASSSAAGGDTQYF.